The clone carrying this T cell receptor beta chain was found a few times. The data belong to a study of T-cell reconstitution after alpha-beta-depleted transplantation in children. Preparation of the TCRbeta library involved a method that used unique molecular identifiers. TCRdb ran MiXCR on the PCR reads and lists one entry per CDR3 protein. The table lists about 510,000 distinct CDR3 sequences, over 9.5% of them singletons, with 13% to 15% in the top ten. This CDR3 spans 11 amino acids. Trimming pared 0 bases from V and 6 bases from J, leaving 4 bases between. Germline assignment: CDR1 DFQATT and CDR2 SNEGSKA (reference sequence).

The clonotype was recovered from a female patient aged 2-15 years who had a stem cell transplant for aplastic anemia, so the T cells may come from the graft donor. The J gene is TRBJ2-3, the V gene TRBV20-1, with no clear D. Sequencing was performed on PBMCs, mostly from graft donor cells, taken 180 days after TCRalphabeta/CD19-depleted stem cell transplant. The CDR3 sequence: CSARDRDTQYF. CDR3 coding DNA: TGCAGTGCTAGAGATAGGGATACGCAGTATTTT.